The 16 T cell receptor beta chains below all came from one sample that was sequenced in a study of cytomegalovirus exposure and HLA in healthy donors. The PCR contained 60 Vbeta and 13 Jbeta primers. This table comes from immunoSEQ multiplex PCR, and its TCRdb copy is limited to in-frame clones, with some not included. The data show 200,000 or so clones, with over 80% seen just once and under 0.85% held by the top ten. Material for sequencing was PBMCs. These TCRs come from a boy aged 2 to 10 in good health and CMV-seronegative.

This clone was counted between two and nine times. This chain links TRBV7-8 with TRBJ1-5; D call uncertain. The ends were cut back, 5 bases at V and 2 bases at J, with 7 bases in the middle. CDR1 is SGHVS, CDR2 FQNEAQ, per germline. The CDR3 contains 13 residues. CDR3 amino acids: CASSGRGNQPQHF. The CDR3 region has the DNA TGTGCCAGCAGCGGGCGGGGCAATCAGCCCCAGCATTTT. Based on the CDR3 plus reference TRBV7-8 and TRBJ1-5, the full variable domain is GAGVSQSPRYKVAKRGQDVALRCDPISGHVSLFWYQQALGQGPEFLTYFQNEAQLDKSGLPSDRFFAERPEGSVSTLKIQRTQQEDSAVYLCASSGRGNQPQHFGDGTRLSIL.

This chain connects TRBV6-5 to TRBJ2-7; D is uncertain. Between the trimmed V and J ends, which lost 0 bases and 7 bases, there was a span of 13 bases. The germline V gene encodes CDR1 MNHEY and CDR2 SVGAGI. The CDR3 spans 14 residues. The CDR3 sequence is CASSYSRRVSEQYF. Written as DNA, the CDR3 is TGTGCCAGCAGTTACTCGAGACGGGTTAGTGAGCAGTACTTC.

This clone appeared once. This chain links TRBV2 with TRBJ2-7; the match to TRBD2 covers 10 bases. This CDR3 contains 13 residues. The germline CDR1 and CDR2 sequences are SNHLY and FYNNEI. After removal of 10 bases from V and 3 bases from J, the junction contained 6 bases not matched to a gene. The CDR3 here is CATSSGSYYEQYF. The CDR3 DNA reads TGTGCCACCTCTAGCGGGAGTTACTACGAGCAGTACTTC.

A few counts support this clone. V usage is TRBV2 and J usage is TRBJ1-2, with D perhaps TRBD1 (6 bases). The CDR3 is 15 residues long. V was clipped by 2 bases and J by 5 bases, with 15 bases between them. Germline CDR1 and CDR2: SNHLY and FYNNEI. The CDR3 DNA reads TGTGCCAGCAGTGAACGGTGGGCAGGGACATATGGCTACACCTTC. This translates into CASSERWAGTYGYTF.

CDR3 residues: CASSPWGGTSGYEQYF. The CDR3 bases are TGCGCCAGCAGCCCGTGGGGGGGGACTAGCGGGTACGAGCAGTACTTC. The chain couples TRBV5-1 to TRBJ2-7; 12 bases map to TRBD2. The CDR3 runs to 16 residues. V gave up 4 bases and J gave up 4 bases; unmatched junction bases: 9. Germline values: CDR1 SGHRS, CDR2 YFSETQ.

The rearrangement joins TRBV21-1 to TRBJ1-5. TRBV21-1 is recorded as a pseudogene. The CDR3 spans 12 residues. The CDR3 DNA is TGTGCCAGCAGCAAAGACGGGAGGCCCCAGCATTTT. Translated: CASSKDGRPQHF.

V gene TRBV18 combines with J gene TRBJ2-7; D not certain. The germline CDR1 and CDR2 sequences are KGHSH and LQKENI. The CDR3 runs to 11 residues. The V end was cut by 10 bases, the J end by 0 bases, with 7 bases between. CDR3 region: CATSSSYEQYF. The DNA of the CDR3 is TGTGCCACTTCCTCCTCCTACGAGCAGTACTTC.

This clone was detected only a few times. This chain uses TRBV9 with TRBJ1-1; TRBD1 matches 9 bases. CDR1 and CDR2 from the germline V gene are SGDLS and YYNGEE. With V trimmed by 0 bases and J by 3 bases, 6 bases remained unmatched. This CDR3 has 16 residues. The CDR3 here is CASSVEGDRADTEAFF. CDR3 in DNA: TGTGCCAGCAGCGTAGAAGGGGACAGGGCGGACACTGAAGCTTTCTTT.

The J gene is TRBJ2-7, the V gene TRBV5-1; tentatively, D is TRBD2 (6 bases). V dropped 5 bases and J dropped 4 bases, with 10 bases sitting between them. CDR3 length: 12 amino acids. Germline CDR1 reads SGHRS; CDR2 reads YFSETQ. CDR3 loop: CASRLEGYEQYF. The CDR3 coding sequence is TGCGCCAGCAGGCTGGAGGGGTACGAGCAGTACTTC.

CDR3 residues: CASSSQGSYNEQFF. The CDR3 region has the DNA TGTGCCAGCAGTTCCCAGGGGTCCTACAATGAGCAGTTCTTC. The chain employs TRBV27 and TRBJ2-1; D is perhaps TRBD1 (6 bases). The CDR3 contains 14 residues. CDR1 and CDR2 from the germline V gene are MNHEY and SMNVEV (reference sequence). The V and J ends lost 4 bases and 1 base respectively, with 8 bases between them.

The CDR3 DNA reads TGTGCCAGCAGGCGGGACAGGGGACAGCAGTACTTC. This translates into CASRRDRGQQYF. This chain uses TRBV6-5 with TRBJ2-5, with 10 bases identical to TRBD1. The V segment lost 6 bases and the J segment 11 bases; nucleotides outside the gene matches: 6. Germline V gene data show CDR1 as MNHEY and CDR2 as SVGAGI. This CDR3 contains 12 residues.

The chain carries TRBV19 and TRBJ1-2, with D unclear. V was clipped by 3 bases and J by 4 bases, with 21 bases between them. The CDR3 covers 17 residues. Germline V gene data show CDR1 as LNHDA and CDR2 as SQIVND (reference sequence). CDR3 region: CASSIGKGRVATYGYTF. Here the CDR3 DNA reads TGTGCCAGTAGTATTGGGAAAGGGAGGGTCGCTACCTATGGCTACACCTTC.

The genes are TRBV6-6 and TRBJ2-3; 12 bases agree with TRBD2. The CDR3 runs 15 residues. Trimming cost V 6 bases and J 7 bases; bases outside gene matches: 8. CDR1 and CDR2 (germline): MNHNY, SVGAGI (reference sequence). DNA for the CDR3: TGTGCCAGCAGGCCTAGCGGGGGGGTGGTATATACGCAGTATTTT. This encodes CASRPSGGVVYTQYF.

The DNA of the CDR3 is TGTGCCAGCACGAGGTTCCCCTCCTACGAGCAGTACTTC. It specifies CASTRFPSYEQYF. The chain uses TRBV2 and TRBJ2-7, with D unclear. The CDR3 runs to 13 residues. Germline V gene sequence: CDR1 SNHLY, CDR2 FYNNEI. V was cut by 7 bases and J by 0 bases, with 10 bases left in between.

This rearrangement joins TRBV7-8 to TRBJ2-1, with 10 bases matching TRBD1. CDR1 is SGHVS, CDR2 FQNEAQ, per germline. The CDR3 is 15 residues long. V shed 3 bases, J shed 10 bases, and the junction held 9 bases outside the gene matches. CDR3 in amino acids: CASSFGRQGAWEQFF. DNA for the CDR3: TGTGCCAGCAGCTTCGGGAGACAGGGGGCTTGGGAGCAGTTCTTC.

The chain links TRBV11-2 to TRBJ2-5, with 8 nucleotides matching TRBD1. Germline CDR1 and CDR2: SGHAT and FQNNGV. CDR3 length: 16 amino acids. Germline trimming cut 0 bases from V and 1 base from J; bases unmatched to any gene: 4. The CDR3 DNA reads as TGTGCCAGCAGCTTAGATCGCAGGGGGCGCCAAGAGACCCAGTACTTC. Translating gives CASSLDRRGRQETQYF.